This TCR beta chain is drawn from a study of shared clonotypes between healthy human individuals. Study-level points and caveats: Having only a few donors restricted how much genetic and exposure-history diversity was captured. Apart from blood, nothing was sampled; tissue repertoires likely differ.

About this clone: What it binds is unknown.

Authors' data handling: Junction-only sequences produced by ImmunoSEQ had no quality scores, so filtering differed. Method: immunoSEQ multiplex PCR; TCRdb's copy keeps in-frame clones and lacks some. V, J and clone size are those of that table, while D and trimming were read from the DNA. The table lists hundreds of thousands of clones, around three quarters of them singletons, with roughly 1.9% in the top ten. This CDR3 contains 11 residues. V lost 3 bases to trimming and J lost 7 bases, with 7 bases between them. Germline CDR1 reads SQVTM; CDR2 reads ANQGSEA. The specimen sequenced was memory CD4+ T cells sorted from blood. As to subset: CD45RA-negative fraction. V usage is TRBV29-1 and J usage is TRBJ2-1; D may be TRBD2 (5 bases). This sequence was found in a woman aged 30 to 39 in good health. This chain's CDR3 is CSVDGGNEQFF. CDR3 sequence (DNA): TGCAGCGTTGACGGCGGGAATGAGCAGTTCTTC.